The rows below give T cell receptor beta chains drawn from one sample of a study of cytomegalovirus exposure and HLA in healthy donors. Some clones are missing from TCRdb's copy, which holds only in-frame ones; the method was immunoSEQ multiplex PCR. The sample has 150,000 or so clones, roughly 89% seen once. The sequencing input was PBMCs. Receptors were obtained from a young woman in good health and CMV-seronegative. The CDR3 runs from the conserved cysteine through the conserved F or W. The D gene is left open where the match is weak. Size values are once, few and many counts, or a class for expanded clones, and some rows have none.

CDR3aa: CASSQEDQGSGSNQPQHF
CDR3nt: TGTGCCAGCAGCCAAGAGGACCAGGGGTCGGGTAGCAATCAGCCCCAGCATTTT
j_gene: TRBJ1-5
d_gene: -
abundance: -
v_gene: TRBV14

CDR3aa: CAIEQGGEQYF
CDR3nt: TGTGCCATCGAACAGGGGGGCGAGCAGTACTTC
j_gene: TRBJ2-7
d_gene: TRBD1
abundance: -
v_gene: TRBV10-3

CDR3aa: CASKAGVSYNEQFF
CDR3nt: TGTGCCAGCAAAGCGGGGGTATCCTACAATGAGCAGTTCTTC
j_gene: TRBJ2-1
d_gene: TRBD2
abundance: -
v_gene: TRBV6-1

CDR3aa: CASRWTGVNQPQHF
CDR3nt: TGTGCCAGCAGATGGACAGGGGTCAATCAGCCCCAGCATTTT
j_gene: TRBJ1-5
d_gene: TRBD1
abundance: -
v_gene: TRBV6-6

CDR3aa: CASSYSRQGHTEAFF
CDR3nt: TGTGCCAGCAGTTACTCGAGACAGGGACACACTGAAGCTTTCTTT
j_gene: TRBJ1-1
d_gene: TRBD1
abundance: -
v_gene: TRBV6-5

CDR3aa: CASSRSHMETQYF
CDR3nt: TGCGCCAGCAGCCGGTCGCACATGGAGACCCAGTACTTC
j_gene: TRBJ2-5
d_gene: -
abundance: -
v_gene: TRBV4-1

CDR3aa: CASSAGQGSFGYTF
CDR3nt: TGCGCCAGCAGCGCCGGACAGGGCTCATTCGGCTACACCTTC
j_gene: TRBJ1-2
d_gene: TRBD1
abundance: -
v_gene: TRBV5-1

CDR3aa: CASTHGATIYF
CDR3nt: TGTGCCAGCACTCATGGGGCGACCATATATTTT
j_gene: TRBJ1-3
d_gene: -
abundance: -
v_gene: TRBV25-1

CDR3aa: CASSPLRETQYF
CDR3nt: TGTGCCAGCAGCCCCCTGAGGGAGACCCAGTACTTC
j_gene: TRBJ2-5
d_gene: -
abundance: -
v_gene: TRBV11-2

CDR3aa: CASSYSAGGETQYF
CDR3nt: TGTGCCAGCAGTTACTCGGCAGGGGGGGAGACCCAGTACTTC
j_gene: TRBJ2-5
d_gene: -
abundance: once
v_gene: TRBV6-5

CDR3aa: CASSSSDRGSQPQHF
CDR3nt: TGTGCCAGCAGTTCATCGGACAGGGGATCTCAGCCCCAGCATTTT
j_gene: TRBJ1-5
d_gene: TRBD1
abundance: once
v_gene: TRBV25-1

CDR3aa: CASSVNRGLGEQYF
CDR3nt: TGTGCCAGCAGCGTAAACAGGGGGCTCGGCGAGCAGTACTTC
j_gene: TRBJ2-7
d_gene: TRBD1
abundance: -
v_gene: TRBV9

CDR3aa: CATSRDLGDQPQHF
CDR3nt: TGTGCCACCAGCAGAGATTTAGGGGATCAGCCCCAGCATTTT
j_gene: TRBJ1-5
d_gene: -
abundance: -
v_gene: TRBV15

CDR3aa: CASRLYYNLRGYTF
CDR3nt: TGTGCAAGTCGCTTATATTACAACCTTCGTGGCTACACCTTC
j_gene: TRBJ1-2
d_gene: -
abundance: -
v_gene: TRBV12-2

CDR3aa: CASTGGGAYGYTF
CDR3nt: TGTGCCAGCACCGGTGGCGGGGCCTATGGCTACACCTTC
j_gene: TRBJ1-2
d_gene: -
abundance: -
v_gene: TRBV7-9

CDR3aa: CASSPGYSQPQHF
CDR3nt: TGTGCCAGTAGCCCAGGGTACTCTCAGCCCCAGCATTTT
j_gene: TRBJ1-5
d_gene: -
abundance: -
v_gene: TRBV19

CDR3aa: CASSGQSYNEQFF
CDR3nt: TGTGCCAGCAGCGGACAGTCCTACAATGAGCAGTTCTTC
j_gene: TRBJ2-1
d_gene: -
abundance: -
v_gene: TRBV6-1

CDR3aa: CASWRGGNNYGYTF
CDR3nt: TGTGCCAGTTGGAGGGGAGGAAATAACTATGGCTACACCTTC
j_gene: TRBJ1-2
d_gene: -
abundance: -
v_gene: TRBV6-5

CDR3aa: CASSLESSGGELFF
CDR3nt: TGCGCCAGCAGCTTGGAGTCTTCAGGAGGGGAGCTGTTTTTT
j_gene: TRBJ2-2
d_gene: -
abundance: -
v_gene: TRBV5-1

CDR3aa: CAISEGKGGGYTF
CDR3nt: TGTGCCATCAGTGAGGGAAAGGGAGGAGGCTACACCTTC
j_gene: TRBJ1-2
d_gene: -
abundance: -
v_gene: TRBV10-3

CDR3aa: CASSLETGLYGYTF
CDR3nt: TGTGCCAGCAGCTTAGAGACAGGGCTCTATGGCTACACCTTC
j_gene: TRBJ1-2
d_gene: TRBD1
abundance: -
v_gene: TRBV7-8

CDR3aa: CASSFESYEQYF
CDR3nt: TGCGCCAGCAGCTTTGAGTCCTACGAGCAGTACTTC
j_gene: TRBJ2-7
d_gene: -
abundance: -
v_gene: TRBV5-1

CDR3aa: CASSPRLRVGEKLFF
CDR3nt: TGTGCCAGCAGTCCACGATTGCGGGTGGGTGAAAAACTGTTTTTT
j_gene: TRBJ1-4
d_gene: -
abundance: -
v_gene: TRBV27

CDR3aa: CASSTRQFFDEQFF
CDR3nt: TGTGCCAGTAGTACACGACAGTTTTTCGATGAGCAGTTCTTC
j_gene: TRBJ2-1
d_gene: -
abundance: -
v_gene: TRBV19

CDR3aa: CASSLSRVSDTQYF
CDR3nt: TGTGCCAGCAGCTTATCCAGGGTATCAGATACGCAGTATTTT
j_gene: TRBJ2-3
d_gene: -
abundance: once
v_gene: TRBV7-9

CDR3aa: CASSLAYGGPSYNEQFF
CDR3nt: TGCGCCAGCAGCTTGGCCTACGGGGGGCCCTCCTACAATGAGCAGTTCTTC
j_gene: TRBJ2-1
d_gene: -
abundance: once
v_gene: TRBV5-1

CDR3aa: CASSPMGQGAYNEQFF
CDR3nt: TGTGCCAGCAGCCCCATGGGGCAGGGGGCGTACAATGAGCAGTTCTTC
j_gene: TRBJ2-1
d_gene: TRBD1
abundance: -
v_gene: TRBV7-3

CDR3aa: CASSEQDSGNTIYF
CDR3nt: TGTGCCAGCAGTGAACAGGATTCTGGAAACACCATATATTTT
j_gene: TRBJ1-3
d_gene: -
abundance: once
v_gene: TRBV6-1

CDR3aa: CASSSLSNTEAFF
CDR3nt: TGTGCCAGTAGTTCTTTATCGAACACTGAAGCTTTCTTT
j_gene: TRBJ1-1
d_gene: -
abundance: -
v_gene: TRBV19

CDR3aa: CASSLDSSGANVLTF
CDR3nt: TGCGCCAGCAGCTTGGACAGCTCTGGGGCCAACGTCCTGACTTTC
j_gene: TRBJ2-6
d_gene: -
abundance: -
v_gene: TRBV5-1